This entry lists 5 T cell receptor beta chains sequenced from one sample in a study of blood T cell repertoires in COVID-19. TCRdb's table, derived via immunoSEQ multiplex PCR, lists solely in-frame clones and lacks some. Of more than 450,000 clones in the sample, approximately 86% were seen once. The sequencing input was PBMCs or T cells enriched from blood (not recorded which). Receptors were obtained from a woman aged 18-29 years who had recovered from COVID-19.

This clone has only one observation. The gene calls are TRBV7-6 and TRBJ2-7, with a weak D call TRBD1 (7 bases). V gave up 1 base and J gave up 0 bases, with 13 bases separating them. Germline V gene data show CDR1 as SGHVS and CDR2 as FNYEAQ. The CDR3 loop spans 16 amino acids. CDR3 DNA sequence: TGTGCCAGCAGCTTAGGCGGAGGGACAGCCTCCTACGAGCAGTACTTC. It specifies CASSLGGGTASYEQYF.

V and J are TRBV6-5 and TRBJ2-1, with 7 bases fitting TRBD2. The ends lost 2 bases at V and 4 bases at J; junction bases unmatched: 5. From germline, CDR1 is MNHEY and CDR2 SVGAGI. The CDR3 loop spans 15 amino acids. The CDR3 reads CASSYGLGTYNEQFF. CDR3 coding DNA: TGTGCCAGCAGTTACGGACTAGGTACTTACAATGAGCAGTTCTTC.

The V gene is TRBV29-1, the J gene TRBJ2-7; 13 positions agree with TRBD2. The CDR3 has 13 amino acids. The V segment lost 5 bases and the J segment 3 bases; nucleotides outside the gene matches: 1. Germline CDR1 and CDR2: SQVTM and ANQGSEA. In DNA, the CDR3 is TGCAGCGTTAGGACTAGCGGGGGCTACGAGCAGTACTTC. As protein: CSVRTSGGYEQYF.

The chain has TRBV4-2 and TRBJ1-2; 8 nucleotides align to TRBD1. Per germline, CDR1 LGHNA and CDR2 YNFKEQ. V lost 3 bases, J lost 4 bases, and 10 bases stayed unmatched. This CDR3 has 16 amino acids. This CDR3 reads CASSHGAGGASYGYTF. In DNA form, the CDR3 reads TGTGCCAGCAGCCATGGGGCAGGGGGCGCAAGCTATGGCTACACCTTC.

The chain links TRBV20-1 to TRBJ1-2, with unresolved D. This CDR3 is 11 amino acids long. Trimming removed 3 bases at V and 4 bases at J, with 6 bases between. CDR1 is DFQATT and CDR2 is SNEGSKA in the germline V gene (reference sequence). The chain's CDR3 is CSARQVYGYTF. CDR3 sequence (DNA): TGCAGTGCTAGGCAGGTCTATGGCTACACCTTC.